This T cell receptor (beta chain) originates from a study of identical twins (TCRdb year 2016). Describing the broader study: TCR alpha and beta repertoires from monozygotic twins, unrelated adults of various ages and cord blood were deep-sequenced to test whether fetal clonotypes persist. To rule out contamination, the twin experiments were replicated at different times with different library preparation protocols. General conclusions and limits of the study: Because the same donors could not be followed over many years, the conclusions relied on cross-sectional statistical analysis. Compared with coincidental sharing between unrelated individuals, out-of-frame TCR alpha sequences shared between twins showed an excess of sequences with low generation probability. Invariant T cells such as MAIT and iNKT could partly confound zero-insertion analyses, though diverse VJ usage argued against this for most clonotypes. Fewer insertions were carried by abundant cord blood beta clonotypes, a similar but weaker trend appeared in young adult naive repertoires, and no such trend appeared in memory repertoires. In monozygotic twins, recombination models systematically underestimated out-of-frame TCR alpha sharing, but the models matched the sharing seen between unrelated individuals. The excess sharing between twins in beta out-of-frame sequences was weaker because fewer shared sequences reduced the signal-to-noise ratio.

Points on this clonotype: This clone's antigen is unknown. No base qualities exist here, and no much larger clone lies one base off it.

All donors were healthy Caucasians. Miltenyi CD45RO+ enrichment and human naive T-cell isolation kits were used to isolate memory (CD45RO+) and naive T cells from PBMC. The method behind the library was 5' RACE. The listed sequencing device is Illumina HiSeq 2000. A universal primer binding site was introduced by template switching, and a unique molecular identifier was present in the final cDNA, enabling accurate counting of TCR cDNA molecules. Specific primers in the conserved constant-segment region were used to synthesize first-strand cDNA for TCR alpha and beta chains. To control for contamination, every cDNA library was double barcoded, receiving both a SMART-Mk sample barcode and Illumina barcodes. TruSeq adapter sequences and Illumina sample barcodes were added in two successive PCR steps. The TCR alpha and beta cDNA libraries were sequenced on the Illumina HiSeq platform using custom primers. From the authors' description of their analysis: MiGEC processed the raw reads to extract unique molecular identifiers, while MiXCR was used to determine the CDR3 positions. Recombination models were inferred per individual with the repgenHMM and IGoR tools using an EM algorithm. Shared clonotype analysis was performed with the tcR package in R, normalizing sharing by the product of cloneset sizes. To study raw recombination free of thymic and clonal selection effects, out-of-frame nonproductive sequences were analyzed. TCRdb ran its own pipeline on the public reads, namely fastp trimming at Q25 and MiXCR clone calling, and kept in-frame beta chains. Rows matching on CDR3 protein sequence are summarized as one entry with the most common DNA and genes. Here the V and J calls rest on TCRdb's processing, not on the authors' analysis. Counted in this sample were hundreds of thousands of distinct CDR3 sequences; around 9.6% of them appeared once. 5% to 6% of the sample goes to the ten largest clones.

The receptor comes from a woman between 18 and 29 years old in good health. Specimen: memory (CD45RO+) T cells sorted from blood. This sample's cell subset or site label indicates: CD45RO+ enriched T cells.

The DNA reads as follows: TGTGCCAGCAGCCAATCCTTCCAGTCGGATTCACCCCTCCACTTT. This yields the protein CASSQSFQSDSPLHF. The chain was built from TRBV3-1 and TRBJ1-6; too little of a D gene remains to name it. V is cut by 2 bases and J by 8 bases, and the space between the germline ends is 13 bases. The CDR3 has 15 amino acids, counting the end cysteine and phenylalanine. Kept here is only the CDR3 DNA, which spans 45 bases and is read in frame from base 1. The germline V gene (reference sequence) provides CDR1 LGHDT and CDR2 YNNKEL.